Listed here are 18 T cell receptor beta chains from one sample, sequenced in a study of Tregs in tolerant kidney transplant recipients. After around six days with irradiated graft donor PBMCs, CFSE-labeled recipient PBMCs were FACS-sorted. Sequencing was performed with immunoSEQ multiplex PCR; in TCRdb, only in-frame clones are kept and a portion is missing. Its clone listing holds about 2,000 clones. No antigen has been assigned to these receptors. Sequences were derived from CD4+ T cells from blood cultured with allogeneic cells, sampled before the transplant. These TCRs come from a human patient who received a combined kidney and bone marrow transplant.

Concerning this clone: The missing CDR3 end, 3 residues past where the read stops, is filled in from the germline J gene. The chain links TRBV7-6 to TRBJ1-1, with TRBD1 as a possible D gene (5 bases). Trimming cost V 8 bases and J 5 bases, with 18 bases left between them. The CDR3 runs to 14 residues. Germline V gene lookup returns CDR1 SGHVS and CDR2 FNYEAQ. The sequenced part of the CDR3 DNA is TGTGCCAGCTCTCCGAGCGCCCAGGGAACTGAA. Amino acids: CASSPSAQGTE. The whole CDR3 is CASSPSAQGTEAFF.

Judged by frequency, this clone is large. The CDR3 extends 3 residues past the end of the read, so its final part is completed from the germline J gene. The V call is TRBV29-1, the J call TRBJ2-2; D unresolved. The CDR3 totals 13 residues. CDR1 is SQVTM, CDR2 ANQGSEA, per germline. V was pared by 4 bases and J by 1 base, with 7 bases between. The CDR3 is CSVASENTGELFF. Partial CDR3 DNA: TGCAGCGTTGCTTCAGAGAACACCGGGGAG.

In terms of frequency, this clone is medium-sized. The read ends 3 residues before the CDR3 terminus; that terminus is restored from the germline J gene. This chain joins TRBV12-3 or TRBV12-4 and TRBJ1-2; 10 nucleotides match TRBD1. Unmatched junction bases numbered 4, after V lost 6 bases and J lost 6 bases. The CDR3 is 13 residues long. The CDR3 here is CASSQGQGHGYTF. The covered CDR3 bases are TGTGCCAGCAGCCAGGGACAGGGGCATGGC.

Worth noting for this clone: The sequence runs out 3 residues before the end of the CDR3; the remainder is reconstructed from the germline J gene. The V and J genes are TRBV20-1 and TRBJ2-3; 13 nucleotides align to TRBD2. Germline V gives CDR1 DFQATT, CDR2 SNEGSKA (reference sequence). The CDR3 is 16 residues long. CDR3 DNA, as far as it was read: TGCAGTGCTAGAGTCCGGACTAGCGGGAGTCAGGGGGCG. This codes for CSARVRTSGSQGA. The full CDR3 reads CSARVRTSGSQGAQYF.

On this clone itself: The read terminates 3 residues ahead of where the CDR3 ends, so the germline J gene completes it. This chain connects TRBV11-2 to TRBJ2-5, with D tentatively TRBD1 (5 bases). CDR1 is SGHAT, CDR2 FQNNGV, per germline. The CDR3 extends over 14 amino acids. Trimming shortened V by 1 base and J by 1 base, and 7 bases separated the two germline ends. CDR3 bases read: TGTGCCAGCAGCTTAGCCCAGGGCCAAGAGACC. It specifies CASSLAQGQET. The full CDR3 sequence reads CASSLAQGQETQYF.

In regard to this clone: Read data end 3 residues before the CDR3 end; the end is taken from the germline J gene. The chain has TRBV6-4 and TRBJ1-4; TRBD1 matches 7 bases. The length of the CDR3 is 16 residues. V gave up 3 bases and J gave up 4 bases; unmatched junction bases: 8. The germline gives CDR1 MRHNA, CDR2 SNTAGT. Partial CDR3 DNA: TGTGCCAGCAGTGAGACAGGGAGGGGGTTTAATGAAAAA. It is translated as CASSETGRGFNEK. The entire CDR3 protein is CASSETGRGFNEKLFF.

On this clone itself: The sequence runs out 3 residues before the end of the CDR3; the remainder is reconstructed from the germline J gene. V usage is TRBV5-4 and J usage is TRBJ1-5; D call uncertain. The germline V and J ends were trimmed by 2 bases and 5 bases, with 11 bases remaining between them. Germline loops: CDR1 SGHNT, CDR2 YYREEE (reference sequence). This CDR3 is built from 14 residues. The CDR3 sequence is CASSFRGIDQPQHF. Incomplete CDR3 DNA: TGTGCCAGCAGCTTCCGGGGTATCGATCAGCCC.

Worth noting for this clone: Sequencing ends 3 residues short of the CDR3 end; the germline J gene provides the rest. The genes are TRBV11-2 and TRBJ2-5, with D unclear. CDR1 is SGHAT and CDR2 is FQNNGV in the germline V gene. V was trimmed by 2 bases and J by 3 bases, leaving 7 bases between them. CDR3 length: 13 residues. The covered CDR3 bases are TGTGCCAGCAGCTTAAGGCTAGAAGAGACC. Translation gives CASSLRLEET. From start to end, the CDR3 is CASSLRLEETQYF.

For this clone: One end of the junction fails to match germline, which may point to a read error. The CDR3 goes on 3 residues after the read ends, and that part is filled in from the germline J gene. The sample contains more than one DNA sequence encoding this CDR3. The chain has TRBV18 and TRBJ1-1; TRBD1 might be the D (5 bases). CDR1 and CDR2 from the germline V gene are KGHSH and LQKENI. The length of the CDR3 is 14 residues. CDR3 DNA, as far as it was read: TGCGCCAGCTCACCACCGGAACAGGCCGGGGGA. Protein: CASSPPEQAGG. The entire CDR3 sequence reads CASSPPEQAGGAFF. Looking up the rest from reference TRBV18 and TRBJ1-1 gives the full variable domain: NAGVMQNPRHLVRRRGQEARLRCSPMKGHSHVYWYRQLPEEGLKFMVYLQKENIIDESGMPKERFSAEFPKEGPSILRIQQVVRGDSAAYFCASSPPEQAGGAFFGQGTRLTVV.

This clone ranks as medium-sized in terms of frequency. The read ends 3 residues early relative to the CDR3; the germline J gene fills the gap. V usage is TRBV5-4 and J usage is TRBJ1-2; TRBD1 is a possible D gene (6 bases). The CDR3 totals 14 residues. V was clipped by 0 bases and J by 6 bases, with 12 bases between them. Germline values: CDR1 SGHNT, CDR2 YYREEE (reference sequence). The CDR3: CASSLVQGPDGYTF. The covered CDR3 bases are TGTGCCAGCAGCTTGGTCCAGGGGCCGGATGGC. Full variable domain (remainder filled in from reference TRBV5-4 and TRBJ1-2): ETGVTQSPTHLIKTRGQQVTLRCSSQSGHNTVSWYQQALGQGPQFIFQYYREEENGRGNFPPRFSGLQFPNYSSELNVNALELDDSALYLCASSLVQGPDGYTFGSGTRLTVV.

This clone is identified as medium-sized from frequency. The read falls 3 residues short of the CDR3 end, and the missing part is taken from the germline J gene. The gene calls are TRBV14 and TRBJ2-1; D is undetermined. The CDR3 covers 13 residues. V was shortened by 4 bases and J by 7 bases, with 11 bases between the two germline ends. The germline V gene encodes CDR1 SGHDN and CDR2 FVKESK. The CDR3: CASSLDWQNEQFF. Incomplete CDR3 DNA: TGTGCCAGCAGCCTTGACTGGCAAAATGAG.

This clone is deemed medium-sized by its frequency. Sequencing ends 3 residues short of the CDR3 end; the germline J gene provides the rest. This chain uses TRBV29-1 with TRBJ1-2; 11 bases line up with TRBD1. V dropped 6 bases and J dropped 4; count of bases not matched to a gene: 4. The germline CDR1 and CDR2 sequences are SQVTM and ANQGSEA. The CDR3 totals 13 residues. The CDR3 bases that were read are TGCAGCGTGGGGACAGGGGGAAGCTATGGC. It translates to CSVGTGGSYG. The CDR3 in its entirety is CSVGTGGSYGYTF. The complete variable domain, with remaining parts taken from reference TRBV29-1 and TRBJ1-2, reads SAVISQKPSRDICQRGTSLTIQCQVDSQVTMMFWYRQQPGQSLTLIATANQGSEATYESGFVIDKFPISRPNLTFSTLTVSNMSPEDSSIYLCSVGTGGSYGYTFGSGTRLTVV.

Concerning this clone: The sequenced fragment ends 3 residues before the CDR3 boundary, so the rest is inferred from the germline J gene. The gene calls are TRBV28 and TRBJ1-2, with 12 bases that match TRBD1. The germline CDR1 and CDR2 sequences are MDHEN and SYDVKM. This CDR3 has 15 residues. The DNA read from the CDR3 is TGTGCCAGCAGAGTCACTTGGGACAGGGGGCTGGGC. Translating gives CASRVTWDRGLG. The full CDR3 is CASRVTWDRGLGYTF.

For this clone: The read comes to an end 3 residues before the CDR3 does, leaving the germline J gene to fill in the end. This chain links TRBV28 with TRBJ2-7; 12 bases match TRBD1. There are 14 residues in the CDR3. J was trimmed by 2 bases and V by 5 bases; bases with no gene match: 1. The germline V gene has CDR1 MDHEN and CDR2 SYDVKM. The CDR3 spells CASSGTGGAYEQYF. Incomplete CDR3 DNA: TGTGCCAGCAGTGGGACAGGGGGCGCCTACGAG.

Concerning this clone itself: The observed sequence ends 3 residues before the CDR3 terminus, with the missing tail filled in from the germline J gene. V usage is TRBV13 and J usage is TRBJ1-1; 7 bases map to TRBD1. V was clipped by 5 bases and J by 0 bases; unmatched bases: 15. CDR3 length equals 18 residues. CDR1 PRHDT and CDR2 FYEKMQ come from the germline V gene (reference sequence). The CDR3 sequence is CASSARRKRTGLNTEAFF. The part of the CDR3 DNA that was read is TGTGCCAGCAGCGCGCGACGAAAAAGGACAGGTTTGAACACTGAA.

In regard to this clone: A read error may produce the germline difference seen at one junction end. The CDR3 bases that were read are TGTGCCAGCAGTGTATCCGGGACAGGGTTTCAGCCC. Translating it yields CASSVSGTGFQP. The whole CDR3 is CASSVSGTGFQPQHF. V and J are TRBV27 and TRBJ1-5, with TRBD1 matching 9 bases. The read stops 3 residues short of the end of the CDR3; the missing end is completed from the germline J gene. The germline V gene encodes CDR1 MNHEY and CDR2 SMNVEV (reference sequence). The CDR3 sequence is 15 residues long.

Measured by frequency, this clone is medium-sized (0.01 to 0.1%). The read falls 3 residues short of the CDR3 end, and the missing part is taken from the germline J gene. This chain links TRBV19 with TRBJ2-6; TRBD1 matches at 7 bases. Germline CDR1 and CDR2: LNHDA and SQIVND (reference sequence). V was pared by 8 bases and J by 1 base, with 8 bases of the junction left unmatched. The CDR3 consists of 16 residues. This CDR3 is CASRLQGISGANVLTF. The CDR3 DNA, read in part, is TGTGCCAGTCGATTACAGGGGATTTCTGGGGCCAACGTC.

Frequency places this clone as medium-sized (0.01 to 0.1%). The read is 3 residues too short to cover the CDR3 end, so that end is filled in from the germline J gene. The chain employs TRBV11-2 and TRBJ2-7, with a weak D call TRBD1 (6 bases). CDR3 length equals 15 residues. Trimming took off 0 bases at V and 1 base at J, with 10 bases between the two ends. Germline V lookup: CDR1 SGHAT, CDR2 FQNNGV. The CDR3 reads CASSLEAGASYEQYF. CDR3 bases read: TGTGCCAGCAGCTTAGAGGCAGGGGCATCCTACGAG.